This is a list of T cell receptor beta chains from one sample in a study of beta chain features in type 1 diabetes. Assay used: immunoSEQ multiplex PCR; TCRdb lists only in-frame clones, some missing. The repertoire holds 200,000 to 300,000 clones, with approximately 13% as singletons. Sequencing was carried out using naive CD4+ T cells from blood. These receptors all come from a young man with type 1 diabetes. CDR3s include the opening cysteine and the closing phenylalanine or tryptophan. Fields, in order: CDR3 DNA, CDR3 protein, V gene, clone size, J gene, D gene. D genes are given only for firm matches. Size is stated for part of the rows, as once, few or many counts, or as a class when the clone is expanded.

CDR3 DNA: TGCGCCAGCAGCTTGACGGGACAGGTGACTGGAAACACCATATATTTT; CDR3 protein: CASSLTGQVTGNTIYF; V gene: TRBV5-1; clone size: NA; J gene: TRBJ1-3; D gene: TRBD1
CDR3 DNA: TGCAGCGTTGATTCTTTCGGACAGAACACTGAAGCTTTCTTT; CDR3 protein: CSVDSFGQNTEAFF; V gene: TRBV29-1; clone size: few; J gene: TRBJ1-1; D gene: NA
CDR3 DNA: TGTGCCAGCAGCTTGGGAGGGTCTAGCACCGGGGAGCTGTTTTTT; CDR3 protein: CASSLGGSSTGELFF; V gene: TRBV5-4; clone size: NA; J gene: TRBJ2-2; D gene: NA
CDR3 DNA: TGCGCCAGCAGCTTGGTAGCGGGGGGGCGCGAGACCCAGTACTTC; CDR3 protein: CASSLVAGGRETQYF; V gene: TRBV5-1; clone size: few; J gene: TRBJ2-5; D gene: TRBD2
CDR3 DNA: TGTGCCAGCTCACCGCAGGGCCCTGGGGCCAACGTCCTGACTTTC; CDR3 protein: CASSPQGPGANVLTF; V gene: TRBV18; clone size: few; J gene: TRBJ2-6; D gene: NA
CDR3 DNA: TGTGCCTGGAGGGACAGGGGGGGAGAGCAGTACTTC; CDR3 protein: CAWRDRGGEQYF; V gene: TRBV30; clone size: NA; J gene: TRBJ2-7; D gene: TRBD1
CDR3 DNA: TGTGCCAGCTCCCGGGGGGCAGCCTCTGGGGCCAACGTCCTGACTTTC; CDR3 protein: CASSRGAASGANVLTF; V gene: TRBV7-9; clone size: NA; J gene: TRBJ2-6; D gene: NA
CDR3 DNA: TGCAGCTCCGACAGGAACACTGAAGCTTTCTTT; CDR3 protein: CSSDRNTEAFF; V gene: TRBV29-1; clone size: few; J gene: TRBJ1-1; D gene: NA
CDR3 DNA: TGCGCCAGCAGCCAAGATCTGCGGGGCGCGAACACCGGGGAGCTGTTTTTT; CDR3 protein: CASSQDLRGANTGELFF; V gene: TRBV4-1; clone size: few; J gene: TRBJ2-2; D gene: NA
CDR3 DNA: TGTGCCTGGAGTGCCGACTTAGAGACCCAGTACTTC; CDR3 protein: CAWSADLETQYF; V gene: TRBV30; clone size: NA; J gene: TRBJ2-5; D gene: NA
CDR3 DNA: TGCAGCGTGCCGGGACTGGGATACAATGAGCAGTTCTTC; CDR3 protein: CSVPGLGYNEQFF; V gene: TRBV29-1; clone size: few; J gene: TRBJ2-1; D gene: NA
CDR3 DNA: TGTGCCTGGACCAGGGTAGGGACAGATACGCAGTATTTT; CDR3 protein: CAWTRVGTDTQYF; V gene: TRBV30; clone size: NA; J gene: TRBJ2-3; D gene: NA
CDR3 DNA: TGTGCCAGCAGGGACAGGACGAACACCGGGGAGCTGTTTTTT; CDR3 protein: CASRDRTNTGELFF; V gene: TRBV2; clone size: few; J gene: TRBJ2-2; D gene: TRBD1
CDR3 DNA: TGTGCCAGTAGTATAGCACAGGGGAGGCTCTCTGGAAACACCATATATTTT; CDR3 protein: CASSIAQGRLSGNTIYF; V gene: TRBV19; clone size: few; J gene: TRBJ1-3; D gene: TRBD1
CDR3 DNA: TGTGCCAGTAGTATAGTGGGCCAGGAGGATGGCTACACCTTC; CDR3 protein: CASSIVGQEDGYTF; V gene: TRBV19; clone size: NA; J gene: TRBJ1-2; D gene: NA
CDR3 DNA: TGTGCCAGCAGCCAACCAACAGACGGCCGGGGGACAGATACGCAGTATTTT; CDR3 protein: CASSQPTDGRGTDTQYF; V gene: TRBV5-4; clone size: few; J gene: TRBJ2-3; D gene: NA
CDR3 DNA: TGTGCCAGCAGCTCTCCTATCGTGGCTTTCTTT; CDR3 protein: CASSSPIVAFF; V gene: TRBV4-2; clone size: few; J gene: TRBJ1-1; D gene: NA
CDR3 DNA: TGTGCCAGCTCACCACCGAGGTCCAACTACAATGAGCAGTTCTTC; CDR3 protein: CASSPPRSNYNEQFF; V gene: TRBV18; clone size: few; J gene: TRBJ2-1; D gene: NA
CDR3 DNA: TGTGCCAGCAGTTACCGCGGTGGAGAGACCCAGTACTTC; CDR3 protein: CASSYRGGETQYF; V gene: TRBV6-6; clone size: NA; J gene: TRBJ2-5; D gene: NA
CDR3 DNA: TGTGCCAGCAGCGGCGGGGGACTAGCGGGTCACTACGAGCAGTACTTC; CDR3 protein: CASSGGGLAGHYEQYF; V gene: TRBV5-4; clone size: few; J gene: TRBJ2-7; D gene: TRBD2
CDR3 DNA: TGTGCCAGCAGTACCAGGGGGTACAATGAGCAGTTCTTC; CDR3 protein: CASSTRGYNEQFF; V gene: TRBV2; clone size: NA; J gene: TRBJ2-1; D gene: TRBD1
CDR3 DNA: TGTGCCAGCAGTGAGGGCAGGGGGCAAGAGACCCAGTACTTC; CDR3 protein: CASSEGRGQETQYF; V gene: TRBV2; clone size: NA; J gene: TRBJ2-5; D gene: TRBD1
CDR3 DNA: TGCGCCAGCAGCCCACGTGGACAGGGGGTTGAAAAACTGTTTTTT; CDR3 protein: CASSPRGQGVEKLFF; V gene: TRBV4-1; clone size: few; J gene: TRBJ1-4; D gene: TRBD1
CDR3 DNA: TGCAGCGTTGAGGGACAGGGACCCTTACCTGAAGCTTTCTTT; CDR3 protein: CSVEGQGPLPEAFF; V gene: TRBV29-1; clone size: few; J gene: TRBJ1-1; D gene: TRBD1
CDR3 DNA: TGCAGCGTTCATACAGGGTCCTGGTACGAGCAGTACTTC; CDR3 protein: CSVHTGSWYEQYF; V gene: TRBV29-1; clone size: few; J gene: TRBJ2-7; D gene: NA
CDR3 DNA: TGCAGCGTTGGGGGTTCGGGGTCTGGAAACACCATATATTTT; CDR3 protein: CSVGGSGSGNTIYF; V gene: TRBV29-1; clone size: few; J gene: TRBJ1-3; D gene: NA
CDR3 DNA: TGTGCCAGCAGTGAAGCCGCGTCGGAGCAGTACTTC; CDR3 protein: CASSEAASEQYF; V gene: TRBV2; clone size: few; J gene: TRBJ2-7; D gene: NA
CDR3 DNA: TGTGCCAGCAGGCTGTATGGCGGGAGTACGTACTTC; CDR3 protein: CASRLYGGSTYF; V gene: TRBV2; clone size: few; J gene: TRBJ2-7; D gene: TRBD2
CDR3 DNA: TGTGCCAGCAGCAGCGACAGGGGCGGGATCAACACTGAAGCTTTCTTT; CDR3 protein: CASSSDRGGINTEAFF; V gene: TRBV6-6; clone size: few; J gene: TRBJ1-1; D gene: TRBD1
CDR3 DNA: TGTGCCACACAGGCAGCGGGAGGCACAGATACGCAGTATTTT; CDR3 protein: CATQAAGGTDTQYF; V gene: TRBV10-3; clone size: NA; J gene: TRBJ2-3; D gene: TRBD2
CDR3 DNA: TGTGCCAGCAGCCCTCGACCGGGACTAGCGGGCCAAGAGACCCAGTACTTC; CDR3 protein: CASSPRPGLAGQETQYF; V gene: TRBV7-6; clone size: few; J gene: TRBJ2-5; D gene: TRBD2
CDR3 DNA: TGTGCCAGCAAGGGGACAGGGGGGACCAAAAACATTCAGTACTTC; CDR3 protein: CASKGTGGTKNIQYF; V gene: TRBV2; clone size: few; J gene: TRBJ2-4; D gene: TRBD1
CDR3 DNA: TGTGCCAGCAGTGAGCTGCAGCGACTAGCCACGGACGAGCAGTACTTC; CDR3 protein: CASSELQRLATDEQYF; V gene: TRBV2; clone size: NA; J gene: TRBJ2-7; D gene: TRBD2
CDR3 DNA: TGCAGCGCTGGACAGTACAATGAGCAGTTCTTC; CDR3 protein: CSAGQYNEQFF; V gene: TRBV29-1; clone size: NA; J gene: TRBJ2-1; D gene: NA
CDR3 DNA: TGTGCCAGCAGCGTAGGGCAGGGGGGAAATATAAATGAGCAGTTCTTC; CDR3 protein: CASSVGQGGNINEQFF; V gene: TRBV9; clone size: NA; J gene: TRBJ2-1; D gene: NA
CDR3 DNA: TGCGCCAGCAGCTTTGGGGGGTTCGAGCAGTACTTC; CDR3 protein: CASSFGGFEQYF; V gene: TRBV5-1; clone size: NA; J gene: TRBJ2-7; D gene: NA
CDR3 DNA: TGTGCCAGCTCGAGGGACAGTTGGACCCAGTACTTC; CDR3 protein: CASSRDSWTQYF; V gene: TRBV18; clone size: few; J gene: TRBJ2-5; D gene: TRBD1
CDR3 DNA: TGTGCCAGCAGTTACTCGAGGCAGACGGCCGGGGAGCTGTTTTTT; CDR3 protein: CASSYSRQTAGELFF; V gene: TRBV6-6; clone size: few; J gene: TRBJ2-2; D gene: NA
CDR3 DNA: TGTGCCAGCAGCCATGAGGCGGTGTTATATGGCTACACCTTC; CDR3 protein: CASSHEAVLYGYTF; V gene: TRBV7-9; clone size: NA; J gene: TRBJ1-2; D gene: NA
CDR3 DNA: TGCACCAGCAGCCAACCTAGCGGGAGATACCAAGAGACCCAGTACTTC; CDR3 protein: CTSSQPSGRYQETQYF; V gene: TRBV1; clone size: NA; J gene: TRBJ2-5; D gene: NA
CDR3 DNA: TGTGCCACCAGCAGAGGTGGGGGCCAGAGCACAGATACGCAGTATTTT; CDR3 protein: CATSRGGGQSTDTQYF; V gene: TRBV15; clone size: few; J gene: TRBJ2-3; D gene: NA
CDR3 DNA: TGTGCCAGCAGTGATCAGGATAGCAATCAGCCCCAGCATTTT; CDR3 protein: CASSDQDSNQPQHF; V gene: TRBV6-1; clone size: NA; J gene: TRBJ1-5; D gene: NA
CDR3 DNA: TGTGCCAGCAGCTTAGAGCGCGGGCGCACCTACGAGCAGTACTTC; CDR3 protein: CASSLERGRTYEQYF; V gene: TRBV11-2; clone size: NA; J gene: TRBJ2-7; D gene: NA
CDR3 DNA: TGCGCCAGCAACCAGGACTCGAGGTCCTACGAGCAGTACTTC; CDR3 protein: CASNQDSRSYEQYF; V gene: TRBV5-1; clone size: NA; J gene: TRBJ2-7; D gene: NA
CDR3 DNA: TGCAGCGTGGATAAGACAGGCTACAATGAGCAGTTCTTC; CDR3 protein: CSVDKTGYNEQFF; V gene: TRBV29-1; clone size: few; J gene: TRBJ2-1; D gene: NA
CDR3 DNA: TGTGCCAGCAGTACCGAGGGACAGCCCCGAACTAACTATGGCTACACCTTC; CDR3 protein: CASSTEGQPRTNYGYTF; V gene: TRBV28; clone size: NA; J gene: TRBJ1-2; D gene: TRBD1
CDR3 DNA: TGTGCCAGCAGTTTCGGGTCTGGACAGTCCGGGGGCTACACCTTC; CDR3 protein: CASSFGSGQSGGYTF; V gene: TRBV27; clone size: once; J gene: TRBJ1-2; D gene: NA
CDR3 DNA: TGTGCCAGCAGTCCACAGGGAAGGCTTCAGTACTTC; CDR3 protein: CASSPQGRLQYF; V gene: TRBV5-6; clone size: few; J gene: TRBJ2-4; D gene: NA
CDR3 DNA: TGTGCCAGCAGCCCCTACCTTGGGGGCGGAAACATTCAGTACTTC; CDR3 protein: CASSPYLGGGNIQYF; V gene: TRBV7-9; clone size: NA; J gene: TRBJ2-4; D gene: NA
CDR3 DNA: TGCGCCAGCAGCGCAATGGACAGGGCCACTGAAGCTTTCTTT; CDR3 protein: CASSAMDRATEAFF; V gene: TRBV5-1; clone size: NA; J gene: TRBJ1-1; D gene: TRBD1
CDR3 DNA: TGTGCCAGCAGCTTAGTTTACAGGGAAAAGGCCGGGGAGCTGTTTTTT; CDR3 protein: CASSLVYREKAGELFF; V gene: TRBV5-6; clone size: NA; J gene: TRBJ2-2; D gene: NA
CDR3 DNA: TGCGCCAGCAGCTGGACTAGCGGGAGCTCCTACGAGCAGTACTTC; CDR3 protein: CASSWTSGSSYEQYF; V gene: TRBV5-1; clone size: few; J gene: TRBJ2-7; D gene: TRBD2
CDR3 DNA: TGTGCCAGCAGCTTTCCGGGACTAGCGGGAGTTCTCAATGAGCAGTTCTTC; CDR3 protein: CASSFPGLAGVLNEQFF; V gene: TRBV5-4; clone size: NA; J gene: TRBJ2-1; D gene: TRBD2
CDR3 DNA: TGCGCCAGCAGCTTGGAGACCGACAGTCGGGCCGGGGAGCTGTTTTTT; CDR3 protein: CASSLETDSRAGELFF; V gene: TRBV5-1; clone size: few; J gene: TRBJ2-2; D gene: NA